These 14 T cell receptor beta chains were all obtained from the same sample, sequenced in a study of T cell changes during pregnancy in multiple sclerosis. Sequenced by immunoSEQ multiplex PCR; TCRdb stores in-frame clones only, minus some. The sample holds more than 55,000 clones, approximately 86% seen once. The sequencing used CD4+ T cells from peripheral blood mononuclear cells, collected in the third trimester of pregnancy. These receptors were collected from a female donor with multiple sclerosis, enrolled in a pregnancy study.

The gene calls are TRBV11-2 and TRBJ1-2, with TRBD1 matching 9 bases. The V gene's germline CDR1 is SGHAT and CDR2 FQNNGV. The trim removed 4 bases at V and 1 base at J, leaving 4 bases unmatched. CDR3 length: 15 amino acids. CDR3 DNA sequence: TGTGCCAGCAGCTATCCGGGACAGGGTAACTATGGCTACACCTTC. Protein product: CASSYPGQGNYGYTF.

This chain uses TRBV7-2 with TRBJ2-2; no clear D. The CDR3 is 15 amino acids. Deletions cut 5 bases from V and 6 bases from J, with 16 bases between. Germline V gives CDR1 SGHTA, CDR2 FQGNSA. CDR3 DNA: TGTGCCAGCAGCCATAGTCGAGTCGGTTCCGGGGAGCTGTTTTTT. Its protein product is CASSHSRVGSGELFF.

The rearrangement joins TRBV5-1 to TRBJ1-4; unclear D gene. Looked up from germline, CDR1 is SGHRS and CDR2 is YFSETQ. The V gene lost 4 bases and the J gene lost 4 bases, with 5 bases spanning the gap. CDR3 size: 12 residues. For the CDR3, the DNA is TGCGCCAGCAGCGTAGATAATGAAAAACTGTTTTTT. It codes for CASSVDNEKLFF.

By sample share, this clone is medium-sized (0.01 to 0.1%). V gene TRBV20-1 combines with J gene TRBJ1-1, with D unclear. This CDR3 has 11 residues. CDR1 and CDR2 (germline): DFQATT, SNEGSKA (reference sequence). V was shortened by 6 bases and J by 2 bases, with 7 bases between the two germline ends. The CDR3 is CSANSNTEAFF. Written as DNA, the CDR3 is TGCAGTGCCAATAGCAACACTGAAGCTTTCTTT.

The chain combines TRBV30 with TRBJ1-6, with D uncertain. V was shortened by 0 bases and J by 10 bases, with 16 bases between the two germline ends. Per germline, CDR1 GTSNPN and CDR2 SVGIG (reference sequence). The CDR3 is made up of 15 amino acids. The chain's CDR3 is CAWSVLAGENSPLHF. The DNA for the CDR3 is TGTGCCTGGAGTGTACTGGCCGGGGAAAACTCACCCCTCCACTTT.

The genes are TRBV6-5 and TRBJ1-2; D perhaps matches TRBD1 (5 bases). This CDR3 comprises 14 residues. The germline V gene has CDR1 MNHEY and CDR2 SVGAGI. V shed 8 bases and J shed 4 bases, with 17 bases lying between them. CDR3 amino acids: CASGNRSMGYGYTF. CDR3 coding DNA: TGTGCCAGCGGCAACAGGTCGATGGGCTATGGCTACACCTTC.

The chain joins TRBV7-2 to TRBJ2-1; D ambiguous. The germline CDR1 and CDR2 sequences are SGHTA and FQGNSA. V was shortened by 0 bases and J by 0 bases, with 6 bases between the two germline ends. The CDR3 is made up of 15 amino acids. The CDR3 bases are TGTGCCAGCAGCTTAGCCTCCAGCTCCTACAATGAGCAGTTCTTC. It translates to CASSLASSSYNEQFF.

The chain links TRBV27 to TRBJ1-2; D is possibly TRBD1 (5 bases). The CDR3 sequence is 15 residues long. Trimming took 6 bases from V and 4 from J, leaving 18 bases between them. The V gene's germline CDR1 is MNHEY and CDR2 SMNVEV (reference sequence). The CDR3 here is CASRAWGGRGYGYTF. CDR3 nucleotides: TGTGCCAGCAGGGCGTGGGGGGGAAGGGGCTATGGCTACACCTTC.

The chain combines TRBV18 with TRBJ1-1, with D unclear. Looked up from germline, CDR1 is KGHSH and CDR2 is LQKENI. The length of the CDR3 is 14 residues. The germline V and J ends were trimmed by 3 bases and 0 bases, with 8 bases remaining between them. The DNA for the CDR3 is TGTGCCAGCTCACCCGAGGGTATGAACACTGAAGCTTTCTTT. As protein: CASSPEGMNTEAFF.

This chain uses TRBV5-1 with TRBJ1-1; TRBD1 aligns across 7 bases. Trimming cost V 4 bases and J 8 bases; bases outside gene matches: 14. This CDR3 spans 15 amino acids. Germline V gives CDR1 SGHRS, CDR2 YFSETQ. DNA of the CDR3: TGCGCCAGCAGCCCCGGGACAGCGACTGTTTACGAAGCTTTCTTT. This encodes CASSPGTATVYEAFF. Using reference TRBV5-1 and TRBJ1-1 for the parts outside the CDR3, the full variable domain is KAGVTQTPRYLIKTRGQQVTLSCSPISGHRSVSWYQQTPGQGLQFLFEYFSETQRNKGNFPGRFSGRQFSNSRSEMNVSTLELGDSALYLCASSPGTATVYEAFFGQGTRLTVV.

The gene calls are TRBV2 and TRBJ1-1; 9 bases fit TRBD1. Germline V CDR1 and CDR2: SNHLY, FYNNEI. This CDR3 has 15 residues. After removal of 6 bases from V and 3 bases from J, the junction contained 8 bases not matched to a gene. CDR3 bases: TGTGCCAGCAGCCACCGTACAGGGGGCCACACTGAAGCTTTCTTT. This translates into CASSHRTGGHTEAFF.

This clone is a singleton in its sample. As DNA, the CDR3 is TGCGCCAGCAGCCCAATAACAGGGGGCCAAGAGACCCAGTACTTC. Translation gives CASSPITGGQETQYF. The V call is TRBV5-1, the J call TRBJ2-5; 8 nucleotides align to TRBD1. The CDR3 consists of 15 residues. Germline assignment: CDR1 SGHRS and CDR2 YFSETQ. Trimming cost V 4 bases and J 1 base; bases outside gene matches: 6. Drawing the rest from reference TRBV5-1 and TRBJ2-5, the complete variable domain is KAGVTQTPRYLIKTRGQQVTLSCSPISGHRSVSWYQQTPGQGLQFLFEYFSETQRNKGNFPGRFSGRQFSNSRSEMNVSTLELGDSALYLCASSPITGGQETQYFGPGTRLLVL.

The rearrangement links TRBV6-1 to TRBJ2-7, with TRBD2 as a possible D gene (6 bases). Trimming stripped 4 bases from V and 3 bases from J, with 16 bases between. The CDR3 extends over 15 amino acids. Germline values: CDR1 MNHNS, CDR2 SASEGT. The CDR3 nucleotides read TGTGCCAGCAGTGGGAAGACGGGGGAGCACTACGAGCAGTACTTC. Amino acids: CASSGKTGEHYEQYF.

Notes on this clone: Germline and junction disagree at one end, which may indicate a read error. The chain carries TRBV11-2 and TRBJ1-3; D is ambiguous. This CDR3 is built from 14 residues. The germline V gene encodes CDR1 SGHAT and CDR2 FQNNGV. CDR3 loop: CASNSLAGSLGHHF. CDR3 sequence (DNA): TGTGCCAGCAACAGTCTCGCGGGCTCCCTGGGCCATCATTTT.